This is a list of T cell receptor beta chains from one sample in a study of T cells in Graves' hyperthyroidism and ophthalmopathy. TCRdb re-analysed the multiplex PCR reads in MiXCR, keeping a single row per CDR3 protein. Of some 560,000 distinct CDR3 sequences detected, approximately 14% appear once; the ten largest clones hold around 6.6%. What was sequenced was blood. The source is a woman aged 25 to 39 with Graves' hyperthyroidism. Both conserved end residues are part of each CDR3. Each record gives: J gene, clone size, D gene, V gene, CDR3 DNA, CDR3 protein. D genes are given only for firm matches. Expanded clones get a size class; other rows say once, few or many, or leave the size out.

TRBJ2-7 | few | . | TRBV15 | TGTGCCACCAGCAGAGATAACATCTACTACGAGCAGTACTTC | CATSRDNIYYEQYF
TRBJ2-7 | . | . | TRBV27 | TGTGCCAGCGTTTCTACCTCAGACGAGCAGTACTTC | CASVSTSDEQYF
TRBJ2-7 | many | . | TRBV11-2 | TGTGCCACCAGAACGGAGGGGTCCTACGAGCAGTACTTC | CATRTEGSYEQYF
TRBJ2-3 | many | TRBD2 | TRBV7-9 | TGTGCCAGCAGCTTACTCCTTGAGCTGTTAGCGGGAGTTGGAGATACGCAGTATTTT | CASSLLLELLAGVGDTQYF
TRBJ2-1 | . | . | TRBV7-9 | TGTGCCAGCAGCAAGGTTAACAATGAGCAGTTCTTC | CASSKVNNEQFF
TRBJ1-5 | few | . | TRBV6-1 | TGTGCCAGCAGTGAGGGGGGTGGAATGACACAGCCCCAGCATTTT | CASSEGGGMTQPQHF
TRBJ2-1 | . | . | TRBV5-1 | TGCGCCAGCAGCTTGTCGGCAGGGTTGAATGAGCAGTTCTTC | CASSLSAGLNEQFF
TRBJ2-7 | . | TRBD2 | TRBV20-1 | TGCAGTGCCACCAGCGGGAGGGGCCCCTACGAGCAGTACTTC | CSATSGRGPYEQYF
TRBJ2-7 | many | TRBD2 | TRBV30 | TGTGCCTGGAGTGTAAACGGGAGGGGCCACGAGCAGTACTTC | CAWSVNGRGHEQYF
TRBJ2-3 | many | . | TRBV18 | TGTGCCAGCTCACCACTGTCGGGAGTTAGCGCAGATACGCAGTATTTT | CASSPLSGVSADTQYF
TRBJ2-7 | . | TRBD2 | TRBV6-2/TRBV6-3 | TGTGCCAGCGCGCCTTCTAGCGGGACCTCCGAGCAGTACTTC | CASAPSSGTSEQYF
TRBJ1-3 | many | TRBD1 | TRBV18 | TGTGCCAGCTCACCGGTCGGGACAGGTGGAAACACCATATATTTT | CASSPVGTGGNTIYF
TRBJ1-1 | many | . | TRBV5-8 | TGTGCCAGCAGCTTGCCCTTTGTGGTGGGACGGACCAACACTGAAGCTTTCTTT | CASSLPFVVGRTNTEAFF
TRBJ1-1 | few | . | TRBV20-1 | TGCAGTGCTCGCAATACCCGGGTTATCGATGGCGCTGAAGCTTTCTTT | CSARNTRVIDGAEAFF
TRBJ2-7 | many | TRBD1 | TRBV5-1 | TGCGCCAGCAGGCCCCGGACAGGGGAGTACGAGCAGTACTTC | CASRPRTGEYEQYF
TRBJ2-7 | . | . | TRBV7-2 | TGTGCCAGCAGCCGCGACAGGTTCCCCTCCTACGAGCAGTACTTC | CASSRDRFPSYEQYF
TRBJ1-1 | many | . | TRBV12-3/TRBV12-4 | TGTGCCAGCAGTTTTCGGGGGATGGGTCGTGAAGCTTTCTTT | CASSFRGMGREAFF
TRBJ2-1 | few | . | TRBV7-2 | TGTGCCAGCAGCTTATCGGGACACCCCTCCAATGAGCAGTTCTTC | CASSLSGHPSNEQFF
TRBJ2-7 | few | . | TRBV7-9 | TGTGCCAGCAGCCCGCCGACTATTCACTACGAGCAGTACTTC | CASSPPTIHYEQYF
TRBJ2-7 | many | TRBD2 | TRBV20-1 | TGCAGTGCCCCCGGGACTAGCGGCTACGAGCAGTACTTC | CSAPGTSGYEQYF
TRBJ2-5 | many | . | TRBV29-1 | TGCAGCGTTGAAGGATTGGACCCCCAGGAGACCCAGTACTTC | CSVEGLDPQETQYF
TRBJ2-1 | many | TRBD2 | TRBV19 | TGTGCCAGTAGTCCCGCTAGGACTAGCGGAAGCTCCTACAATGAGCAGTTCTTC | CASSPARTSGSSYNEQFF
TRBJ1-4 | many | TRBD1 | TRBV7-2 | TGTGCCAGCAGCCTCTCCGGGACAGCGAATGAAAAACTGTTTTTT | CASSLSGTANEKLFF
TRBJ2-7 | many | . | TRBV28 | TGTGCCAGCAGTTTCGGGGGGACAGCCGTGGAGCAGTACTTC | CASSFGGTAVEQYF
TRBJ2-7 | many | . | TRBV2 | TGTGCCAGCACGTACCGGGACGGTAGCTCCTACGAGCAGTACTTC | CASTYRDGSSYEQYF
TRBJ2-2 | many | . | TRBV7-2 | TGTGCCAGCAGCAACGCCGACACCGGGGAGCTGTTTTTT | CASSNADTGELFF
TRBJ2-1 | many | TRBD2 | TRBV28 | TGTGCCAGCAGTTTATTAGGGGCTAGCGGGAACTCCAATGAGCAGTTCTTC | CASSLLGASGNSNEQFF
TRBJ2-7 | few | TRBD2 | TRBV20-1 | TGCAGTGCGGAAGCGGGGTACGAGCAGTACTTC | CSAEAGYEQYF
TRBJ1-4 | . | . | TRBV28 | TGTGCCAGCAGTTCTACGCGCTTATTACGTGAAAAACTGTTTTTT | CASSSTRLLREKLFF
TRBJ2-1 | many | TRBD2 | TRBV12-3/TRBV12-4 | TGTGCCAGCAGACTGAGCGGGAGGGCCGGCAATGAGCAGTTCTTC | CASRLSGRAGNEQFF
TRBJ2-7 | few | TRBD2 | TRBV20-1 | TGCAGTGCTAGAGGACTAGCGGGAGGGTACGAGCAGTACTTC | CSARGLAGGYEQYF
TRBJ2-7 | many | TRBD2 | TRBV28 | TGTGCCAGCGGTCGGGAGGAGCCCTACGAGCAGTACTTC | CASGREEPYEQYF
TRBJ2-1 | few | . | TRBV29-1 | TGCAGCGTTGAAGAGCAAGGTAGATATTATGAGCAGTTCTTC | CSVEEQGRYYEQFF
TRBJ2-1 | . | . | TRBV15 | TGTGCCACCAGCAGACAGGGCGGTGAGCAGTTCTTC | CATSRQGGEQFF
TRBJ2-1 | . | TRBD1 | TRBV30 | TGTGCCTGGGGAATACCGGGACAGGGTAAAAATGAGCAGTTCTTC | CAWGIPGQGKNEQFF
TRBJ2-1 | many | . | TRBV5-1 | TGCGCCAGCAGCTTGGAGTTTAGAGGGGTTTACAATGAGCAGTTCTTC | CASSLEFRGVYNEQFF
TRBJ2-2 | . | TRBD2 | TRBV19 | TGTGCCAGTAGTAACCTGGGACTAGCGGGAGTAGCCGGGGAGCTGTTTTTT | CASSNLGLAGVAGELFF
TRBJ2-2 | . | . | TRBV20-1 | TGCAGTGCCAACAGGCCCCAGCTAGGATGGGCCGGGGAGCTGTTTTTT | CSANRPQLGWAGELFF
TRBJ1-6 | few | TRBD1 | TRBV7-3 | TGTGCCAGCAGCTTAAGCGACAGGGGTTCCAATTCACCCCTCCACTTT | CASSLSDRGSNSPLHF
TRBJ2-5 | many | TRBD2 | TRBV28 | TGTGCCAGCAGTCAGAGGCCGGGGACTAGCGGGAGGGCGCACGTTGACAAAGAGACCCAGTACTTC | CASSQRPGTSGRAHVDKETQYF
TRBJ2-5 | many | TRBD1 | TRBV7-9 | TGTGCCAGCAGCGATACAGGGGATGCCCAAGAGACCCAGTACTTC | CASSDTGDAQETQYF
TRBJ2-7 | many | . | TRBV7-6 | TGTGCCAGCAGCATGTGGGACCGATCCTACGAGCAGTACTTC | CASSMWDRSYEQYF
TRBJ2-4 | many | . | TRBV3-1 | TGTGCCAGCAGCCAAGCCGGTAACATTCAGTACTTC | CASSQAGNIQYF
TRBJ2-2 | many | TRBD2 | TRBV12-3/TRBV12-4 | TGTGCCAGCAGAACTAGCGAGGAGAGCACCGGGGAGCTGTTTTTT | CASRTSEESTGELFF
TRBJ2-7 | few | . | TRBV18 | TGTGCCAGCTCACCCGGTTACAGGGACCCTGCCTACGAGCAGTACTTC | CASSPGYRDPAYEQYF
TRBJ2-1 | many | . | TRBV28 | TGTGCCAGCTTAACAGGATTCTCCTACAATGAGCAGTTCTTC | CASLTGFSYNEQFF
TRBJ1-3 | . | TRBD1 | TRBV29-1 | TGCAGCGTGGCAAAACAGGGGCCCGGAAACACCATATATTTT | CSVAKQGPGNTIYF
TRBJ2-3 | . | . | TRBV10-3 | TGTGCCATCAGTAAAGCCGGCCGCGGCACAGATACGCAGTATTTT | CAISKAGRGTDTQYF
TRBJ1-2 | few | TRBD1 | TRBV29-1 | TGCAGCGTTGGGACAGGGCAAAACTATGGCTACACCTTC | CSVGTGQNYGYTF